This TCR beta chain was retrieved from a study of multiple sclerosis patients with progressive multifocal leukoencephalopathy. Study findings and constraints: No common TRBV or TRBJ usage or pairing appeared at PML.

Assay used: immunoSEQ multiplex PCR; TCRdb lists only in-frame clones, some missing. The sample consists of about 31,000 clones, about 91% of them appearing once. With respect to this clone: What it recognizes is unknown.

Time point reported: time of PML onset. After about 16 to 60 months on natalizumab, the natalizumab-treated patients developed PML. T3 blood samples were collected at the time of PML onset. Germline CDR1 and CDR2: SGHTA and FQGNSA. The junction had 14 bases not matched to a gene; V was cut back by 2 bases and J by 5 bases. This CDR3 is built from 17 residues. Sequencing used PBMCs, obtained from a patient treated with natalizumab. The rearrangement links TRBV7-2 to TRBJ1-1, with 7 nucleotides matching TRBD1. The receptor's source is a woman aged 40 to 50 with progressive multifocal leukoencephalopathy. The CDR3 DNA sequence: TGTGCCAGCAGCTTATGGCAGGGGGGGAGCGTTAGGACTGAAGCTTTCTTT. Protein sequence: CASSLWQGGSVRTEAFF. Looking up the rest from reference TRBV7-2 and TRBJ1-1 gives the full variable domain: GAGVSQSPSNKVTEKGKDVELRCDPISGHTALYWYRQSLGQGLEFLIYFQGNSAPDKSGLPSDRFSAERTGGSVSTLTIQRTQQEDSAVYLCASSLWQGGSVRTEAFFGQGTRLTVV.